This T cell receptor beta chain was identified during a study of vaccination and CD4 T cells after COVID-19. The overall study: In the convalescent cohort, there were six males and four females, two of them Hispanic. Post-COVID specimens were obtained a median 101 days after diagnosis (range 35 to 161).

Concerning this clonotype itself: Its target is not known.

Treatment reported: approximately 9-day PBMC culture with coronavirus spike peptide pools or control peptides (ViraFEST assay). Sequence data for DNA of cultured CD4+ T cells were generated by the Oncomine TCR Beta short-read assay. In this case, cultured CD4+ T cells provided the extracted genomic DNA. TCRdb used MiXCR to reprocess the PCR reads, holding one entry per CDR3 protein. This table has around 11,000 distinct CDR3 sequences, 44% appearing once. Trimming removed 7 bases from V and 5 bases from J, with 18 bases in between. CDR1 is SGHNT and CDR2 is YYREEE in the germline V gene (reference sequence). The CDR3 covers 14 residues.

The chain has TRBV5-4 and TRBJ1-1; D is unclear. This TCR came from a human donor who had recovered from COVID-19. The source material was CD4+ T cells from blood, cultured in vitro. DNA of the CDR3: TGTGCCAGCGGCCTTCGCCTCGGGATGACTGAAGCTTTCTTT. Its protein is CASGLRLGMTEAFF. The entire variable domain, with the rest obtained from reference TRBV5-4 and TRBJ1-1, is as follows: ETGVTQSPTHLIKTRGQQVTLRCSSQSGHNTVSWYQQALGQGPQFIFQYYREEENGRGNFPPRFSGLQFPNYSSELNVNALELDDSALYLCASGLRLGMTEAFFGQGTRLTVV.